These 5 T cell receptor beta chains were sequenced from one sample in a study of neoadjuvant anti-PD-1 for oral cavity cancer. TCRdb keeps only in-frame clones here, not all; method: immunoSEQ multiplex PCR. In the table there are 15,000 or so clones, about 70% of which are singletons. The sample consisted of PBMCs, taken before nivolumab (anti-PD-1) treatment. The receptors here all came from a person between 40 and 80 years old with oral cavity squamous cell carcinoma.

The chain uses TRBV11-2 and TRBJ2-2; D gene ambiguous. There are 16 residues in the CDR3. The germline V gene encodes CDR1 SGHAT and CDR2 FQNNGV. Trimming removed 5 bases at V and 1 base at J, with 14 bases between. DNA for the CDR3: TGTGCCAGCAGCCAACCGCGAGGCGGGAACACCGGGGAGCTGTTTTTT. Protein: CASSQPRGGNTGELFF. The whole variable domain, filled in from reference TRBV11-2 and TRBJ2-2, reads EAGVAQSPRYKIIEKRQSVAFWCNPISGHATLYWYQQILGQGPKLLIQFQNNGVVDDSQLPKDRFSAERLKGVDSTLKIQPAKLEDSAVYLCASSQPRGGNTGELFFGEGSRLTVL.

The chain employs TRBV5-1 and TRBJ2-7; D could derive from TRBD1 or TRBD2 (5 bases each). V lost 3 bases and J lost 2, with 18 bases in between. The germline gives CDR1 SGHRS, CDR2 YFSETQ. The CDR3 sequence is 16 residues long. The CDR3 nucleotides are TGCGCCAGCAGCTCCACCTCCGGGACGGTTACCTACGAGCAGTACTTC. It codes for CASSSTSGTVTYEQYF.

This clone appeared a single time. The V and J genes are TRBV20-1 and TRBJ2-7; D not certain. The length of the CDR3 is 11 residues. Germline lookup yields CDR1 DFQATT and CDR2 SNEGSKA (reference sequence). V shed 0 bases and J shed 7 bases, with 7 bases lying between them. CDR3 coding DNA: TGCAGTGCTAGAGATATCCCGGAGCAGTACTTC. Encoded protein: CSARDIPEQYF.

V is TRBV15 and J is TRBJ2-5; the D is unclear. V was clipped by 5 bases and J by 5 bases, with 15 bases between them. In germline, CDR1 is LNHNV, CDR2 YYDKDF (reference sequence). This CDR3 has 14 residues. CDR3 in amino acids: CATSLRLLGETQYF. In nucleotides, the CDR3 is TGTGCCACCAGCCTTCGGCTGCTGGGGGAGACCCAGTACTTC.

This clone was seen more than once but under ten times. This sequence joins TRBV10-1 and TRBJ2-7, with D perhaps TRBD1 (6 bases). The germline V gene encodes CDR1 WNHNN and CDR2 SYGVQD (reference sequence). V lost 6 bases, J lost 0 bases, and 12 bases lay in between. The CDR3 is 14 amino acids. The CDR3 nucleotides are TGCGCCAGCAGGCTCCGGGACAACTCCTACGAGCAGTACTTC. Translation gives CASRLRDNSYEQYF.